Listed here are 29 T cell receptor beta chains from one sample, sequenced in a study of shared clonotypes between healthy human individuals. The protocol was immunoSEQ multiplex PCR, while the TCRdb copy is restricted to in-frame clones and leaves out a portion. The sample consists of 450,000 to 500,000 clones, less than 80% of them appearing once. Sequenced input: PBMCs. These TCRs come from a woman aged 40 to 49 in good health. Some clones in this sample may be carry-over from other donors' samples.

As for this clone: The identical CDR3 is also encoded by other nucleotide sequences in the sample. This chain links TRBV7-9 with TRBJ1-3, with D tentatively TRBD1 (6 bases). CDR3 length: 13 residues. V lost 4 bases and J lost 4, with 8 bases in between. Germline V gives CDR1 SEHNR, CDR2 FQNEAQ (reference sequence). CDR3 nucleotides: TGTGCCAGCAGCTCGGGGGCGGGAAACACCATATATTTT. Translated, it gives CASSSGAGNTIYF.

The rearrangement joins TRBV18 to TRBJ2-7, with D perhaps being TRBD1 or TRBD2 (6 bases each). V was cut by 2 bases and J by 5 bases, with 13 bases left in between. The germline gives CDR1 KGHSH, CDR2 LQKENI. The CDR3 spans 14 residues. The CDR3 loop reads CASSPGGGVDEQYF. CDR3 in DNA: TGTGCCAGCTCACCAGGAGGGGGAGTCGACGAGCAGTACTTC. Supplemented by reference TRBV18 and TRBJ2-7, the full variable domain reads NAGVMQNPRHLVRRRGQEARLRCSPMKGHSHVYWYRQLPEEGLKFMVYLQKENIIDESGMPKERFSAEFPKEGPSILRIQQVVRGDSAAYFCASSPGGGVDEQYFGPGTRLTVT.

This clone was observed a few times. The chain has TRBV29-1 and TRBJ2-1; D might be TRBD1 (6 bases). The CDR3 is 15 residues long. Germline CDR1 SQVTM, CDR2 ANQGSEA. Trimming shortened V by 2 bases and J by 6 bases, and 17 bases separated the two germline ends. CDR3: CSVETVRGAINEQFF. DNA for the CDR3: TGCAGCGTTGAAACCGTCAGGGGCGCAATCAATGAGCAGTTCTTC.

The V and J genes are TRBV18 and TRBJ1-3, with unresolved D. Germline V gives CDR1 KGHSH, CDR2 LQKENI. This CDR3 has 14 amino acids. V was pared by 3 bases and J by 16 bases, with 22 bases between. As DNA, the CDR3 is TGTGCCAGCTCACCGGGTGATCCGCATACACCCGGCTATTTT. It yields the protein CASSPGDPHTPGYF.

The chain joins TRBV28 to TRBJ1-1; D gene uncertain. Deletions cut 6 bases from V and 1 base from J, with 15 bases between. CDR1 is MDHEN, CDR2 SYDVKM, per germline. CDR3 length: 15 residues. CDR3 in amino acids: CASSPHSVENTEAFF. CDR3 in DNA: TGTGCCAGCAGCCCTCATTCAGTGGAGAACACTGAAGCTTTCTTT.

In this sample, this clone turned up a few times. This chain links TRBV5-1 with TRBJ1-1; D remains ambiguous. V was pared by 2 bases and J by 0 bases, with 5 bases between. CDR3 length: 13 amino acids. Germline V gives CDR1 SGHRS, CDR2 YFSETQ. The CDR3 region is CASSFQVNTEAFF. The CDR3 DNA reads TGCGCCAGCAGCTTTCAGGTGAACACTGAAGCTTTCTTT.

This clone appeared once. J is TRBJ2-7 and V is TRBV19; unclear D gene. Germline V gene data show CDR1 as LNHDA and CDR2 as SQIVND (reference sequence). The CDR3 is 17 amino acids. V lost 0 bases and J 2 bases, leaving 17 bases between the germline ends. The CDR3 region has the DNA TGTGCCAGTAGTATAGATGATCTCCGGATCCGAACCTACGAGCAGTACTTC. It is translated as CASSIDDLRIRTYEQYF.

This clone was seen only once. This rearrangement joins TRBV5-1 to TRBJ2-3; the D gene could be TRBD1 or TRBD2 (6 bases each). V was clipped by 0 bases and J by 2 bases, with 13 bases between them. The CDR3 is 16 residues long. Germline CDR1 reads SGHRS; CDR2 reads YFSETQ. For the CDR3, the DNA is TGCGCCAGCAGCTTGGGAGGGGGGCGCAACACAGATACGCAGTATTTT. It translates to CASSLGGGRNTDTQYF.

As to this clone: Distinct nucleotide sequences in the sample also encode this CDR3. This chain connects TRBV6-4 to TRBJ2-1, with D possibly called TRBD1 or TRBD2 (6 bases each). Looked up from germline, CDR1 is MRHNA and CDR2 is SNTAGT. Trimming took off 0 bases at V and 0 bases at J, with 9 bases between the two ends. There are 16 residues in the CDR3. CDR3 bases: TGTGCCAGCAGTGACTCGGGGGGCGGCTCCTACAATGAGCAGTTCTTC. This codes for CASSDSGGGSYNEQFF.

The J gene is TRBJ2-7, the V gene TRBV29-1; possible D gene TRBD2, 6 bases. The ends were cut back, 4 bases at V and 1 base at J, with 8 bases in the middle. Germline V lookup: CDR1 SQVTM, CDR2 ANQGSEA. The CDR3 has 12 amino acids. In DNA, the CDR3 is TGCAGCGTTGTGGGACTTTCCTACGAGCAGTACTTC. It is translated as CSVVGLSYEQYF.

This rearrangement joins TRBV13 to TRBJ2-4; the D is unclear. The V end was cut by 6 bases, the J end by 3 bases, with 9 bases between. This CDR3 contains 13 residues. Per the germline V gene, CDR1 is PRHDT and CDR2 is FYEKMQ (reference sequence). The DNA for the CDR3 is TGTGCCAGCAGAGGGCCGAGCAAAAACATTCAGTACTTC. It encodes CASRGPSKNIQYF.

V usage is TRBV11-2 and J usage is TRBJ2-2; no firm D call. The CDR3 has 13 amino acids. CDR1 is SGHAT and CDR2 is FQNNGV in the germline V gene. V lost 7 bases to trimming and J lost 3 bases, with 9 bases between them. Written as DNA, the CDR3 is TGTGCCAGCACCAAAGTCCACACCGGGGAGCTGTTTTTT. Amino acids: CASTKVHTGELFF.

To note about this clone: The same CDR3 also results from other DNA sequences found in this sample. The chain is built from TRBV30 and TRBJ1-5; D is unclear. There are 13 residues in the CDR3. Trimming took 0 bases from V and 3 from J, leaving 6 bases between them. Germline V gives CDR1 GTSNPN, CDR2 SVGIG (reference sequence). The CDR3 DNA follows: TGTGCCTGGAGTGTCGGCAACAATCAGCCCCAGCATTTT. Translated, it gives CAWSVGNNQPQHF.

The V and J genes are TRBV5-4 and TRBJ2-2, with 8 bases matching TRBD1. This CDR3 region has 15 residues. The trim removed 4 bases at V and 1 base at J, leaving 3 bases unmatched. Germline loops: CDR1 SGHNT, CDR2 YYREEE (reference sequence). CDR3 region: CASSRGTGNTGELFF. The CDR3 DNA follows: TGTGCCAGCAGCAGAGGGACAGGGAACACCGGGGAGCTGTTTTTT.

The chain couples TRBV19 to TRBJ2-1; 8 bases fit TRBD1. This CDR3 is built from 19 residues. The V and J ends lost 4 bases and 0 bases, in that order; junction bases with no gene match: 14. Germline V gene sequence: CDR1 LNHDA, CDR2 SQIVND (reference sequence). The CDR3 DNA reads as TGTGCCAGTAGTAGCGGAACCTGGACAGGGTCTACCTCCTACAATGAGCAGTTCTTC. Its translation: CASSSGTWTGSTSYNEQFF.

This sequence joins TRBV5-1 and TRBJ1-2; TRBD1 is a possible D gene (5 bases). Trimming removed 3 bases at V and 8 bases at J, with 11 bases between. CDR3 size: 12 residues. Germline V CDR1 and CDR2: SGHRS, YFSETQ. The CDR3 spells CASSYNGDGYTF. The CDR3 region has the DNA TGCGCCAGCAGCTACAACGGGGACGGCTACACCTTC.

There are a few counts of this clone. This chain connects TRBV19 to TRBJ2-7, with D hard to call. The CDR3 loop spans 12 amino acids. The germline CDR1 and CDR2 sequences are LNHDA and SQIVND (reference sequence). Trimming took off 5 bases at V and 4 bases at J, with 9 bases between the two ends. The CDR3 is CASSRGRYEQYF. As DNA, the CDR3 is TGTGCCAGTAGTCGAGGCCGTTACGAGCAGTACTTC.

The rearrangement uses TRBV7-8 and TRBJ1-1; D ambiguous. The germline V gene has CDR1 SGHVS and CDR2 FQNEAQ. The CDR3 has 13 amino acids. Between the trimmed V and J ends, which lost 2 bases and 0 bases, there was a span of 4 bases. The chain's CDR3 is CASSLSLNTEAFF. The CDR3 DNA reads TGTGCCAGCAGCTTATCCCTGAACACTGAAGCTTTCTTT.

This rearrangement joins TRBV19 to TRBJ2-3, with 9 bases that match TRBD1. The CDR3 runs to 17 residues. The ends lost 4 bases at V and 4 bases at J; junction bases unmatched: 12. Germline V gene lookup returns CDR1 LNHDA and CDR2 SQIVND (reference sequence). CDR3 DNA sequence: TGTGCCAGTAGTACCCACAGGGGGCTAAGGACCGCAGATACGCAGTATTTT. Translating gives CASSTHRGLRTADTQYF.

The rearrangement links TRBV6-1 to TRBJ2-3, with D maybe TRBD2 (6 bases). V was trimmed by 7 bases and J by 4 bases, leaving 15 bases between them. The germline CDR1 and CDR2 sequences are MNHNS and SASEGT. The CDR3 sequence is 14 residues long. This chain's CDR3 is CASKLTSSADTQYF. The CDR3 DNA follows: TGTGCCAGCAAACTCACTAGCTCAGCAGATACGCAGTATTTT.

The V call is TRBV4-1, the J call TRBJ1-5, with D perhaps TRBD1 (5 bases). Germline CDR1 reads MGHRA; CDR2 reads YSYEKL. The CDR3 is made up of 13 amino acids. The V gene lost 2 bases and the J gene lost 6 bases, with 8 bases spanning the gap. The CDR3 reads CASSQRGSQPQHF. The CDR3 bases are TGCGCCAGCAGCCAAAGGGGTTCTCAGCCCCAGCATTTT.

Regarding this clone: One base separates it from a far larger clone, so it is likely a read error. The same CDR3 is also encoded by other DNA sequences in this sample. The chain has TRBV7-8 and TRBJ2-7; D not certain. Germline-derived CDR1 and CDR2 are SGHVS and FQNEAQ. The CDR3 has 14 amino acids. Deletions cut 3 bases from V and 4 bases from J, with 13 bases between. The CDR3 is CASSFSGLSYEQYF. The CDR3 DNA reads as TGTGCCAGCAGCTTTTCGGGCCTAAGTTACGAGCAGTACTTC.

This clone came up a few times. CDR3 amino acids: CASSLGSGLLYEQYF. CDR3 bases: TGTGCCAGCAGCCTGGGGAGCGGCCTCCTCTACGAGCAGTACTTC. The chain recombines TRBV5-6 with TRBJ2-7; tentatively, D is TRBD2 (5 bases). The CDR3 loop spans 15 amino acids. V was shortened by 4 bases and J by 3 bases, with 17 bases between the two germline ends. Germline V CDR1 and CDR2: SGHDT, YYEEEE. Together with reference TRBV5-6 and TRBJ2-7, the CDR3 gives the full variable domain: DAGVTQSPTHLIKTRGQQVTLRCSPKSGHDTVSWYQQALGQGPQFIFQYYEEEERQRGNFPDRFSGHQFPNYSSELNVNALLLGDSALYLCASSLGSGLLYEQYFGPGTRLTVT.

The rearrangement joins TRBV11-2 to TRBJ2-7; D perhaps matches TRBD1 (6 bases). The ends were cut back, 5 bases at V and 7 bases at J, with 21 bases in the middle. The germline CDR1 and CDR2 sequences are SGHAT and FQNNGV. The CDR3 contains 15 residues. The CDR3 nucleotides read TGTGCCAGCAGCCTGGGGGCAGGCAGCAGGTCGGAGCAGTACTTC. This gives the protein CASSLGAGSRSEQYF. The full variable domain, with the rest looked up from reference TRBV11-2 and TRBJ2-7, is EAGVAQSPRYKIIEKRQSVAFWCNPISGHATLYWYQQILGQGPKLLIQFQNNGVVDDSQLPKDRFSAERLKGVDSTLKIQPAKLEDSAVYLCASSLGAGSRSEQYFGPGTRLTVT.

The CDR3: CASSSGLAVETQYF. The CDR3 coding sequence is TGTGCCAGCAGCTCGGGACTAGCGGTAGAGACCCAGTACTTC. The V and J genes are TRBV5-4 and TRBJ2-5, with 11 bases lining up with TRBD2. CDR3 length equals 14 residues. With V trimmed by 3 bases and J by 4 bases, 2 bases remained unmatched. The germline CDR1 and CDR2 sequences are SGHNT and YYREEE (reference sequence).

The J gene is TRBJ1-2, the V gene TRBV4-3; 7 nucleotides align to TRBD1. CDR1 LGHNA and CDR2 YSLEER come from the germline V gene. The V and J ends lost 0 bases and 0 bases, in that order; junction bases with no gene match: 4. This CDR3 is built from 16 residues. CDR3 residues: CASSQDFRGANYGYTF. The CDR3 coding sequence is TGCGCCAGCAGCCAAGATTTCAGGGGGGCTAACTATGGCTACACCTTC.

The chain combines TRBV7-2 with TRBJ2-1; D gene unclear. This CDR3 is 16 amino acids long. V lost 2 bases, J lost 0 bases, and 11 bases lay in between. Germline V CDR1 and CDR2: SGHTA, FQGNSA. This CDR3 reads CASSLNPASSYNEQFF. CDR3 coding DNA: TGTGCCAGCAGCTTAAATCCAGCGAGCTCCTACAATGAGCAGTTCTTC.

The chain has TRBV19 and TRBJ2-7, with TRBD1 matching over 11 bases. CDR1 and CDR2 from the germline V gene are LNHDA and SQIVND (reference sequence). The V and J ends lost 10 bases and 9 bases, in that order; junction bases with no gene match: 14. The CDR3 totals 14 residues. The CDR3 region has the DNA TGTGCCATCCAACCGGGACAGGGGGTACGAGGGCAGTACTTC. Protein sequence: CAIQPGQGVRGQYF.

J is TRBJ2-3 and V is TRBV9; D is perhaps TRBD1 or TRBD2 (6 bases each). This CDR3 is built from 16 residues. Between the trimmed V and J ends, which lost 0 bases and 1 base, there was a span of 12 bases. Looked up from germline, CDR1 is SGDLS and CDR2 is YYNGEE. CDR3 in amino acids: CASSVEFGGRTDTQYF. CDR3 nucleotides: TGTGCCAGCAGCGTAGAATTTGGGGGGCGCACAGATACGCAGTATTTT.